This paragraph reports one T cell receptor (beta chain). This entry belongs to a study of blood T cell repertoires in COVID-19. Clinical histories supplied by participants themselves formed the basis of cohort assignment. Profiling relied on immunoSEQ multiplex PCR, and the TCRdb table lists in-frame clones only, not all of them. Of around 130,000 clones in the sample, roughly four fifths were seen once. Trimming pared 4 bases from V and 3 bases from J, leaving 15 bases between. This CDR3 region has 15 residues. CDR1 is LGHDT, CDR2 YNNKEL, per germline (reference sequence). The receptor's source is a man younger than 45 who had recovered from COVID-19. The V and J genes are TRBV3-1 (or the pseudogene TRBV3-2) and TRBJ1-1; no clear D gene. Material: PBMCs or T cells enriched from blood (not recorded which). CDR3 DNA sequence: TGTGCCAGCAGCCCGTTTACCTTGGGCGACACTGAAGCTTTCTTT. Translated: CASSPFTLGDTEAFF.